The clone carrying this T cell receptor (beta chain) has only a few counts. TCRdb re-called the 5' RACE reads through MiXCR, storing one row per CDR3 protein. The table lists 310,000 or so distinct CDR3 sequences, about 15% of them singletons. This entry comes from a study of T-cell memory formation after mild COVID-19. The sequenced material came from PBMCs or a T cell subset sorted from them (not recorded which). The TCR originated in a man between 18 and 35 years old who had mild COVID-19 (a few samples of this study predate the infection). Cell type and time point are not known.

The CDR3 region has the DNA TGTGCCAGCAGTTCGAGCGGATGGGTGGCTGAAGCTTTCTTT. Its protein product is CASSSSGWVAEAFF. J is TRBJ1-1 and V is TRBV6-5; no clear D. Between the trimmed V and J ends, which lost 4 bases and 6 bases, there was a span of 15 bases. The CDR3 contains 14 residues. Germline V gene lookup returns CDR1 MNHEY and CDR2 SVGAGI.